This TCR beta chain is from a study of blood T cell repertoires in COVID-19. Study background: Some COVID-19 samples were acute and others convalescent; all came from the United States, Italy and Spain. The cDNA or gDNA used as material had been derived from T cells, B-cell-depleted T cells, or PBMCs.

How the authors handled the data: Nucleated cell number was recorded as an estimate derived from reference gene primer amplification. Measured with immunoSEQ multiplex PCR; TCRdb has only the in-frame clones, and not every one. V and J calls and clone size are as listed in that table; D and trimming were resolved from the DNA. The table includes 400,000 or so clones, roughly 90% detected once. Germline CDR1 reads SGHTA; CDR2 reads FQGNSA. Trimming took 5 bases from V and 6 from J; bases not matched to a gene: 13. This CDR3 comprises 16 residues. Sequencing was carried out using peripheral blood. The clonotype was recovered from a woman aged 40 to 50 with COVID-19, enrolled during active disease. The chain uses TRBV7-2 and TRBJ2-1; 7 bases are shared with TRBD2. CDR3 residues: CASSPPGLSLRNEQFF. The CDR3 DNA is TGTGCCAGCAGCCCCCCGGGACTATCCCTTCGCAATGAGCAGTTCTTC.